A single sample is the source of the 5 T cell receptor beta chains below, sequenced in a study of blood T cell repertoires in COVID-19. Profiled with immunoSEQ multiplex PCR; TCRdb holds only in-frame clones, not every one. The sample includes 200,000 or so clones, around 90% of them seen just once. Specimen: PBMCs or T cells enriched from blood (not recorded which). The receptors here all came from a man younger than 45 who had recovered from COVID-19.

The chain uses TRBV5-1 and TRBJ1-4, with a tentative D call TRBD1 (5 bases). This CDR3 is 14 amino acids long. The V gene's germline CDR1 is SGHRS and CDR2 YFSETQ. V was cut by 4 bases and J by 4 bases, with 11 bases left in between. The chain's CDR3 is CASSVGRSNEKLFF. CDR3 DNA: TGCGCCAGCAGCGTGGGACGGAGTAATGAAAAACTGTTTTTT.

The rearrangement links TRBV15 to TRBJ1-2; 10 positions agree with TRBD1. After removal of 4 bases from V and 7 bases from J, the junction contained 9 bases not matched to a gene. This CDR3 spans 15 amino acids. Germline V gene sequence: CDR1 LNHNV, CDR2 YYDKDF (reference sequence). The CDR3 is CATSNSDRGLGGYTF. CDR3 bases: TGTGCCACCAGCAACTCAGACAGGGGGCTCGGTGGCTACACCTTC.

The chain carries TRBV21-1 and TRBJ2-4; the listed D gene, TRBD2, was not tested against the DNA. TRBV21-1 is reported as a pseudogene. The CDR3 runs to 17 residues. The CDR3 nucleotides read TGTGCCAGCAACCCGAACTGGGGGGGTGTGGCCAAAAACATTCAGTACTTC. It codes for CASNPNWGGVAKNIQYF.

CDR3 in DNA: TGTGCCAGCAACCCGGGACAGTTCTATGGCTACACCTTC. Protein sequence: CASNPGQFYGYTF. The chain recombines TRBV28 with TRBJ1-2; TRBD1 matches at 7 bases. Germline V gene data show CDR1 as MDHEN and CDR2 as SYDVKM. The CDR3 contains 13 residues. Unmatched junction bases numbered 6, after V lost 7 bases and J lost 4 bases.

This rearrangement joins TRBV7-9 to TRBJ1-5; D not certain. Germline V gene data show CDR1 as SEHNR and CDR2 as FQNEAQ (reference sequence). Deletions cut 10 bases from V and 3 bases from J, with 13 bases between. The CDR3 contains 13 residues. The CDR3 region is CATNEGDNQPQHF. The CDR3 region has the DNA TGTGCCACGAATGAGGGCGACAATCAGCCCCAGCATTTT.